This paragraph covers one TCR beta chain sequence. CDR1 and CDR2 (germline): SEHNR, FQNEAQ (reference sequence). This CDR3 has 18 residues. V dropped 5 bases and J dropped 2 bases, with 24 bases sitting between them. Noted treatment: randomized to nivolumab then ipilimumab (arm A) or the reverse (arm B). The data were taken from a study of sequential checkpoint blockade in melanoma. Libraries were prepared by immunoSEQ multiplex PCR; TCRdb keeps only in-frame clonotypes and omits some of them. The sample contains about 28,000 clones, nearly 85% of which appear only once. The gene calls are TRBV7-9 and TRBJ1-2, with D perhaps matching TRBD1 (6 bases). The specimen comprised CD8+ T cells sorted from blood (inferred from file names), sampled from a patient given nivolumab and ipilimumab in sequence. The sequence derives from a human donor with melanoma. CDR3 region: CASSPPLRYRDGNYGYTF. Here the CDR3 DNA reads TGTGCCAGCAGCCCCCCCCTGCGGTACAGGGACGGGAACTATGGCTACACCTTC.